Sequencing of this T cell receptor beta chain was carried out in a study of human T cells and chemical hapten exposure. With V trimmed by 4 bases and J by 2 bases, 14 bases remained unmatched. Germline V gene sequence: CDR1 MNHNS, CDR2 SASEGT. This CDR3 region has 17 residues. TCRdb re-analysed the RACE reads in MiXCR, keeping a single row per CDR3 protein. This repertoire shows roughly 96,000 distinct CDR3 sequences, over 7.5% found once; its top ten account for 2% to 2.5%. Regarding time point: patch test 2, 6 weeks after DPC sensitization. Documented treatment: therapeutic diphenylcyclopropenone sensitization with weekly scalp DPC.

Sequencing was performed on whole blood, taken in connection with sensitization to the hapten diphenylcyclopropenone (DPC). The chain is built from TRBV6-1 and TRBJ2-7, with TRBD1 matching 7 bases. The TCR was taken from a woman in her forties with alopecia areata. Some clones in this sample may be carry-over from other donors' samples. CDR3 amino acids: CASSARFTETGTYEQYF. The CDR3 region has the DNA TGTGCCAGCAGTGCACGATTCACAGAGACAGGGACCTACGAGCAGTACTTC.